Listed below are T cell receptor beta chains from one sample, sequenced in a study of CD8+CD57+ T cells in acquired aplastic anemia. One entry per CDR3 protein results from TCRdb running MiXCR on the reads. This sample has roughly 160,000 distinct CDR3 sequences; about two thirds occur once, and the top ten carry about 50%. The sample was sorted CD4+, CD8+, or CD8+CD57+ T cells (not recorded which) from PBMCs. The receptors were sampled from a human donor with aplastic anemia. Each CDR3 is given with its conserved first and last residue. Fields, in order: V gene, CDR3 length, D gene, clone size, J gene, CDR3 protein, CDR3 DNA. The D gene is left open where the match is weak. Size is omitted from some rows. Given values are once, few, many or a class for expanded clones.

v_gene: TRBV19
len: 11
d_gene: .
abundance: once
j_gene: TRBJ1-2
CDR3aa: CASSGGRGYTF
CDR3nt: TGTGCCAGTAGCGGTGGCCGAGGCTACACCTTC

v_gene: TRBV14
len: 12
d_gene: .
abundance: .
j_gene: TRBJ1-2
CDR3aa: CASSQEWRGYTF
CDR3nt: TGTGCCAGCAGCCAAGAATGGCGTGGCTACACCTTC

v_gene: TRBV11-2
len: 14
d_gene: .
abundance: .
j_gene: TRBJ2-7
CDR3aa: CASGTGGSSYEQYF
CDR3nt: TGTGCCAGCGGAACCGGAGGATCTTCCTACGAGCAGTACTTC

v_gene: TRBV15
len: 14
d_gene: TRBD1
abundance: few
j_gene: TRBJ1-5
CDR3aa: CATSAGQENQPQHF
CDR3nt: TGTGCCACCAGTGCAGGACAGGAGAATCAGCCCCAGCATTTT

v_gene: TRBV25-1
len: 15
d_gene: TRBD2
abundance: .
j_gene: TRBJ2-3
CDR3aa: CARDGSSGISDTQYF
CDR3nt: TGTGCTAGAGATGGGAGTAGCGGGATTTCAGATACGCAGTATTTT

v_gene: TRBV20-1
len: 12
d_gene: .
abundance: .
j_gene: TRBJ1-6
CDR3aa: CSVRTPDSPLHF
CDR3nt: TGCAGTGTTAGGACACCGGATTCACCCCTCCACTTT

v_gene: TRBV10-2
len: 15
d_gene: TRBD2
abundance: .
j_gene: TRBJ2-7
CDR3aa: CASSDLRERSYEQYF
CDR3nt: TGCGCCAGCAGTGACCTGCGGGAGCGGTCCTACGAGCAGTACTTC

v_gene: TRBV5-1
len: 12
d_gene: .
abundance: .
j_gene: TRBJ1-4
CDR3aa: CASSAVEEKLFF
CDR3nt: TGTGCCAGCAGCGCCGTAGAGGAAAAACTGTTTTTT

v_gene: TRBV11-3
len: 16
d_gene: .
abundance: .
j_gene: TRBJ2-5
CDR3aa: CASSIEIAVLQETQYF
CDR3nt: TGTGCCAGCAGCATTGAAATAGCGGTGCTCCAAGAGACCCAGTACTTC

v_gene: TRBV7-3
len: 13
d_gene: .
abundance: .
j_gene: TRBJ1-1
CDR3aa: CASSFSQGLGAFF
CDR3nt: TGTGCCAGCAGTTTTTCTCAGGGGCTGGGAGCTTTCTTT

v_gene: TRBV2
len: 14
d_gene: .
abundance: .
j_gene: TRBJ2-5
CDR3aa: CASSGTRQQETQYF
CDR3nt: TGTGCCAGCAGTGGTACTAGACAACAAGAGACCCAGTACTTC

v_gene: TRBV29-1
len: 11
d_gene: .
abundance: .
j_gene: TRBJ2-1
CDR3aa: CSARVFNEQFF
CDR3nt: TGCAGCGCCAGGGTTTTCAATGAGCAGTTCTTC